These 10 T cell receptor beta chains were sequenced from one sample in a study of cytomegalovirus exposure and HLA in healthy donors. The PCR contained 60 Vbeta and 13 Jbeta primers. Produced via immunoSEQ multiplex PCR; TCRdb's table is partial and in-frame only. The table lists approximately 140,000 clones, 81% of them singletons. Sequencing was carried out using PBMCs. These receptors came from a man younger than 30 in good health and CMV-seronegative.

This clone came up once. The rearrangement joins TRBV9 to TRBJ1-2; D might be TRBD1 (6 bases). The CDR3 length is 16 residues. Germline-derived CDR1 and CDR2 are SGDLS and YYNGEE. With 0 bases removed from V and 4 bases from J, the gap between germline ends came to 16 bases. CDR3: CASSVDRVGVGYGYTF. CDR3 bases: TGTGCCAGCAGCGTAGACAGGGTAGGGGTTGGCTATGGCTACACCTTC.

This clone was counted a single time. The chain recombines TRBV4-2 with TRBJ1-1; unclear D gene. The CDR3 loop spans 19 amino acids. CDR1 LGHNA and CDR2 YNFKEQ come from the germline V gene. The V end was cut by 1 base, the J end by 5 bases, with 26 bases between. The CDR3 is CASSQGNRWRARFMTEAFF. The CDR3, as DNA: TGTGCCAGCAGCCAAGGCAATAGATGGAGGGCGAGGTTTATGACTGAAGCTTTCTTT.

With respect to this clone: Within the sample, other DNA sequences also encode this same CDR3. The J gene is TRBJ1-1, the V gene TRBV18; the D gene is possibly TRBD1 (5 bases). V lost 6 bases and J 1 base, leaving 9 bases between the germline ends. This CDR3 is built from 13 residues. CDR1 is KGHSH and CDR2 is LQKENI in the germline V gene. CDR3 nucleotides: TGTGCCAGCTCGCTAGGACAGAACACTGAAGCTTTCTTT. Protein: CASSLGQNTEAFF.

This CDR3 is CASSEISERQFF. For the CDR3, the DNA is TGCGCCAGCAGCGAGATAAGTGAGCGGCAGTTCTTC. This chain joins TRBV4-1 and TRBJ2-1; D call uncertain. The germline CDR1 and CDR2 sequences are MGHRA and YSYEKL. Deletions cut 5 bases from V and 12 bases from J, with 14 bases between. This CDR3 is 12 amino acids long.

The rearrangement joins TRBV11-3 to TRBJ1-1; 8 nucleotides match TRBD1. The length of the CDR3 is 14 residues. CDR1 SGHNT and CDR2 YENEEA come from the germline V gene. The V gene end was trimmed by 4 bases and the J gene end by 4 bases; junction bases not matched to a gene: 5. The CDR3 DNA reads as TGTGCCAGCAGCTCAGGACAGGGCGGCACTGAAGCTTTCTTT. This translates into CASSSGQGGTEAFF. The full variable domain, with the rest looked up from reference TRBV11-3 and TRBJ1-1, is EAGVVQSPRYKIIEKKQPVAFWCNPISGHNTLYWYLQNLGQGPELLIRYENEEAVDDSQLPKDRFSAERLKGVDSTLKIQPAELGDSAVYLCASSSGQGGTEAFFGQGTRLTVV.

This clone occurred a few times. This rearrangement joins TRBV18 to TRBJ2-1, with D perhaps TRBD2 (6 bases). The CDR3 has 11 residues. Germline lookup yields CDR1 KGHSH and CDR2 LQKENI. V gave up 4 bases and J gave up 15 bases, with 13 bases separating them. CDR3 DNA: TGTGCCAGCTCACTGGGACTTGGGACGTTCTTC. Its translation is CASSLGLGTFF.

The chain employs TRBV5-6 and TRBJ1-1; a weak D match, TRBD1 (6 bases). Germline assignment: CDR1 SGHDT and CDR2 YYEEEE. Trimming took 0 bases from V and 4 from J, leaving 13 bases between them. The CDR3 sequence is 15 residues long. For the CDR3, the DNA is TGTGCCAGCAGCTTGGTTCTGGGGGCCGTCACTGAAGCTTTCTTT. It yields the protein CASSLVLGAVTEAFF. The full variable domain, completed using reference TRBV5-6 and TRBJ1-1, is DAGVTQSPTHLIKTRGQQVTLRCSPKSGHDTVSWYQQALGQGPQFIFQYYEEEERQRGNFPDRFSGHQFPNYSSELNVNALLLGDSALYLCASSLVLGAVTEAFFGQGTRLTVV.

This clone showed up just a few times. This chain joins TRBV5-8 and TRBJ1-3; a weak D match, TRBD1 (6 bases). The ends were cut back, 5 bases at V and 0 bases at J, with 15 bases in the middle. The CDR3 is made up of 16 amino acids. Germline V lookup: CDR1 SGHTS, CDR2 YDEGEE. This CDR3 is CASSWYRATSGNTIYF. The DNA of the CDR3 is TGTGCCAGCAGTTGGTACAGGGCCACCTCTGGAAACACCATATATTTT.

The V call is TRBV6-1, the J call TRBJ2-7; 9 bases map to TRBD1. Germline CDR1 MNHNS, CDR2 SASEGT. The V gene end was trimmed by 2 bases and the J gene end by 6 bases; junction bases not matched to a gene: 5. The CDR3 has 14 amino acids. CDR3 in DNA: TGTGCCAGCAGTGAACGGACAGGGGCTAGCGAGCAGTACTTC. Protein product: CASSERTGASEQYF.

The chain recombines TRBV5-1 with TRBJ1-1; the D is unclear. This CDR3 comprises 15 residues. V gave up 1 base and J gave up 7 bases, with 17 bases separating them. Germline V gene sequence: CDR1 SGHRS, CDR2 YFSETQ. The chain's CDR3 is CASSLTTAIVDEAFF. The DNA for the CDR3 is TGCGCCAGCAGCTTGACCACTGCGATCGTAGATGAAGCTTTCTTT.